The rows below give T cell receptor beta chains drawn from one sample of a study of blood T cell repertoires in COVID-19. Profiled with immunoSEQ multiplex PCR; TCRdb holds only in-frame clones, not every one. The sample yields about 260,000 clones, just under 85% seen once. Sequencing used peripheral blood. The receptors were sampled from a woman aged 80 or over with acute or convalescent COVID-19. Both conserved end residues are part of each CDR3. The D gene is left open where the match is weak. The size entry is marked missing in some rows and otherwise reads once, few, many or a size class.

abundance	v_gene	j_gene	d_gene	CDR3aa	CDR3nt
-	TRBV7-2	TRBJ1-5	-	CASRSQNQPQHF	TGTGCCAGCAGATCACAGAATCAGCCCCAGCATTTT
once	TRBV4-2	TRBJ2-5	TRBD2	CASSQLTSGTSQTQYF	TGTGCCAGCAGCCAACTGACTAGCGGGACCTCACAGACCCAGTACTTC
many	TRBV30	TRBJ1-5	-	CAWSVRGKGNQPQHF	TGTGCCTGGAGTGTGCGGGGAAAGGGCAATCAGCCCCAGCATTTT
-	TRBV19	TRBJ2-7	-	CASSNNRVGYEQYF	TGTGCCAGTAGTAACAACAGGGTTGGCTACGAGCAGTACTTC
-	TRBV5-5	TRBJ2-1	TRBD1	CASSLAVSGGLNEQFF	TGTGCCAGCAGCTTGGCCGTGTCAGGGGGTCTCAATGAGCAGTTCTTC
-	TRBV2	TRBJ1-5	TRBD1	CASRGDRGLGNQPQHF	TGTGCCAGCAGAGGCGACAGGGGGCTAGGCAATCAGCCCCAGCATTTT
-	TRBV7-2	TRBJ1-2	TRBD1	CASTWTGYGYTF	TGTGCCAGCACCTGGACAGGTTATGGCTACACCTTC
-	TRBV2	TRBJ2-2	TRBD2	CASRGGVAGGTGELFF	TGTGCCAGCAGGGGCGGGGTAGCGGGAGGAACCGGGGAGCTGTTTTTT
-	TRBV7-9	TRBJ2-3	TRBD2	CASSLTAGGTDTQYF	TGTGCCAGCAGTCTAACAGCGGGGGGCACAGATACGCAGTATTTT
-	TRBV7-4	TRBJ1-6	-	CASSLVASPLHF	TGTGCCAGCAGCTTGGTGGCCTCACCCCTCCACTTT
-	TRBV4-1	TRBJ1-5	TRBD1	CASSQEGGGGGPQHF	TGCGCCAGCAGCCAAGAGGGTGGAGGGGGCGGCCCCCAGCATTTT
-	TRBV2	TRBJ2-7	TRBD1	CASRGDRSYEQYF	TGTGCCAGCAGGGGGGACAGATCCTACGAGCAGTACTTC
-	TRBV10-3	TRBJ1-5	-	CAVPQHGGEINQPQHF	TGTGCCGTCCCTCAACATGGGGGCGAAATCAATCAGCCCCAGCATTTT
-	TRBV3-1/TRBV3-2	TRBJ1-2	-	CASSGQDSLNYGYTF	TGTGCCAGCAGCGGCCAGGATTCGCTGAACTATGGCTACACCTTC
once	TRBV19	TRBJ1-2	-	CASSIRGTNYGYTF	TGTGCCAGTAGTATCCGAGGGACTAACTATGGCTACACCTTC
-	TRBV9	TRBJ2-1	-	CASSATGNEQFF	TGTGCCAGCAGCGCAACCGGGAATGAGCAGTTCTTC
-	TRBV7-9	TRBJ2-3	-	CASRAYRLLTDTQYF	TGTGCCAGCCGGGCGTACAGGCTACTCACAGATACGCAGTATTTT
-	TRBV7-2	TRBJ1-5	-	CASSLVHSNQPQHF	TGTGCCAGCAGCTTAGTACATAGCAATCAGCCCCAGCATTTT
-	TRBV7-2	TRBJ2-7	-	CASSFAQGSYEQYF	TGTGCCAGCAGCTTTGCACAGGGCTCCTACGAGCAGTACTTC
-	TRBV2	TRBJ2-7	TRBD1	CASSAGTGGSYEQYF	TGTGCCAGCAGTGCCGGGACAGGGGGTTCCTACGAGCAGTACTTC